This is a list of T cell receptor beta chains from one sample in a study of T cell responses to AZD1222 COVID-19 vaccine. Using immunoSEQ multiplex PCR, the repertoire was profiled, and TCRdb retains in-frame clones only, with some absent. The sample holds about 120,000 clones, around 92% seen once. Sequenced material: peripheral blood, taken on day 0 of AZD1222 vaccination. These receptor sequences come from an adult in good health. Both conserved end residues are part of each CDR3. Fields, in order: V gene, J gene, clone size, D gene, CDR3 protein, CDR3 DNA. The D gene is left open where the match is weak. A clone size is listed for some rows: how often the clone was seen (once, few, many), or a class if it is expanded.

v_gene: TRBV10-3
j_gene: TRBJ2-3
abundance: -
d_gene: TRBD2
CDR3aa: CAISGTSGREATDTQYF
CDR3nt: TGTGCCATCAGTGGAACTAGCGGGAGAGAGGCGACAGATACGCAGTATTTT

v_gene: TRBV7-2
j_gene: TRBJ2-7
abundance: -
d_gene: -
CDR3aa: CASSLPSKYEQYF
CDR3nt: TGTGCCAGCAGCTTACCTAGTAAATACGAGCAGTACTTC

v_gene: TRBV19
j_gene: TRBJ2-7
abundance: -
d_gene: -
CDR3aa: CASSMSLNLYEQYF
CDR3nt: TGTGCCAGTAGTATGTCCCTAAATCTCTACGAGCAGTACTTC

v_gene: TRBV28
j_gene: TRBJ2-1
abundance: -
d_gene: -
CDR3aa: CASSSGGFSSYNEQFF
CDR3nt: TGTGCCAGCTCCTCGGGCGGGTTCAGCTCCTACAATGAGCAGTTCTTC

v_gene: TRBV6-5
j_gene: TRBJ1-3
abundance: -
d_gene: -
CDR3aa: CASSYSARVFGNTIYF
CDR3nt: TGTGCCAGCAGTTACTCAGCCAGGGTGTTTGGAAACACCATATATTTT

v_gene: TRBV30
j_gene: TRBJ1-5
abundance: -
d_gene: -
CDR3aa: CAWSESDSNQPQHF
CDR3nt: TGTGCCTGGAGTGAATCAGATAGCAATCAGCCCCAGCATTTT

v_gene: TRBV29-1
j_gene: TRBJ1-2
abundance: -
d_gene: -
CDR3aa: CSAGELGTHYGYTF
CDR3nt: TGCAGCGCGGGCGAATTAGGGACACACTATGGCTACACCTTC

v_gene: TRBV3-1/TRBV3-2
j_gene: TRBJ2-3
abundance: -
d_gene: TRBD1
CDR3aa: CASSNRGRSRWTDTQYF
CDR3nt: TGTGCCAGCAGTAACAGGGGGCGCTCACGTTGGACAGATACGCAGTATTTT

v_gene: TRBV28
j_gene: TRBJ1-5
abundance: -
d_gene: TRBD1
CDR3aa: CASSFSGGSPNQPQHF
CDR3nt: TGTGCCAGCAGTTTCTCAGGGGGATCCCCCAATCAGCCCCAGCATTTT

v_gene: TRBV6-5
j_gene: TRBJ2-7
abundance: -
d_gene: -
CDR3aa: CASNKGNEQYF
CDR3nt: TGTGCCAGCAACAAAGGGAACGAGCAGTACTTC

v_gene: TRBV19
j_gene: TRBJ1-1
abundance: -
d_gene: -
CDR3aa: CASSPGPGAEAFF
CDR3nt: TGTGCCAGTAGTCCGGGTCCGGGGGCTGAAGCTTTCTTT

v_gene: TRBV29-1
j_gene: TRBJ2-1
abundance: -
d_gene: -
CDR3aa: CSTREGYNEQFF
CDR3nt: TGCTCCACAAGAGAGGGTTACAATGAGCAGTTCTTC

v_gene: TRBV4-1
j_gene: TRBJ1-3
abundance: -
d_gene: -
CDR3aa: CASSHPNDWENTIYF
CDR3nt: TGCGCCAGCAGCCACCCCAATGACTGGGAGAACACCATATATTTT

v_gene: TRBV1
j_gene: TRBJ2-1
abundance: -
d_gene: -
CDR3aa: CTSSQVRLGGASGIYEQFF
CDR3nt: TGCACCAGCAGCCAAGTTCGTTTGGGGGGGGCTAGCGGGATTTATGAGCAGTTCTTC

v_gene: TRBV6-1
j_gene: TRBJ2-1
abundance: -
d_gene: -
CDR3aa: CASISGTQYNEQFF
CDR3nt: TGTGCCAGCATCTCAGGGACTCAGTACAATGAGCAGTTCTTC

v_gene: TRBV2
j_gene: TRBJ2-3
abundance: -
d_gene: TRBD2
CDR3aa: CASRGLAGYGTQYF
CDR3nt: TGTGCCAGCAGGGGACTAGCGGGATACGGTACGCAGTATTTT

v_gene: TRBV3-1/TRBV3-2
j_gene: TRBJ2-7
abundance: once
d_gene: -
CDR3aa: CASSQGTRTREQYF
CDR3nt: TGTGCCAGCAGCCAAGGGACCCGAACACGCGAGCAGTACTTC

v_gene: TRBV6-5
j_gene: TRBJ2-2
abundance: -
d_gene: TRBD2
CDR3aa: CASRVRDYFTGELFF
CDR3nt: TGTGCCAGCAGGGTCCGGGACTACTTCACCGGGGAGCTGTTTTTT